This record looks at one T cell receptor (beta chain) sequence and its context. The data were obtained in a study of blood T cells in healthy people across ages. Germline V CDR1 and CDR2: SGHVS, FQNEAQ. V dropped 4 bases and J dropped 4; count of bases not matched to a gene: 8. CDR3 length equals 16 residues. A second PCR of roughly 7 to 11 cycles used a sample-barcoded 5' primer and a J-beta primer mix. Each CDR3 protein is one row after TCRdb ran MiXCR on the 5' RACE reads. The sample lists 540,000 or so distinct CDR3 sequences, around 24% seen once, with just under 9% in the top ten. The same sample was also studied in work on T cells of mothers and their children.

The sequenced material came from blood. The rearrangement uses TRBV7-8 and TRBJ2-7, with 12 bases lining up with TRBD2. The sequence came from a boy under 18 in good health. CDR3 loop: CASSSTSGSINYEQYF. For the CDR3, the DNA is TGTGCCAGCAGCTCGACTAGCGGGAGCATAAATTACGAGCAGTACTTC.